The rows below give T cell receptor beta chains drawn from one sample of a study of beta chain features in type 1 diabetes. The repertoire was sequenced with immunoSEQ multiplex PCR; TCRdb's copy has only in-frame clones and lacks some. The data hold about 9,400 clones, with approximately 80% observed a single time. Sequenced input: Tregs from blood. The receptors here all came from a woman between 18 and 29 years old in good health. Each CDR3 is given with its conserved first and last residue. The D gene is left open where the match is weak. For some rows the clone size is stated as once, few or many, or as a class when expanded; others skip it.

.	TRBV12-5	TRBJ1-5	.	TGTGCTAGTGGTGTTCTACAGGGAACCCAGCATTTT	CASGVLQGTQHF
.	TRBV5-4	TRBJ2-7	TRBD2	TGTGCCAGCAGCTTGGAAGGGACTACCTACGAGCAGTACTTC	CASSLEGTTYEQYF
.	TRBV9	TRBJ2-7	.	TGTGCCAGCAGCGTAGACCCGTGGGCTAGCCAAGCCTACGAGCAGTACTTC	CASSVDPWASQAYEQYF
.	TRBV30	TRBJ1-3	.	TGTGCCTGGAGTGTATCTTTCTCTGGAAACACCATATATTTT	CAWSVSFSGNTIYF
.	TRBV7-9	TRBJ2-3	.	TGTGCCAGCAGCTTATCCGGGTCAGATACGCAGTATTTT	CASSLSGSDTQYF
.	TRBV5-1	TRBJ2-3	TRBD2	TGCGCCAGCAGCTTGACACCGGGAGGAGCCACCACAGATACGCAGTATTTT	CASSLTPGGATTDTQYF
once	TRBV10-2	TRBJ1-5	TRBD1	TGCGCCAGCGGGTGGACAGGACAGAACAATCAGCCCCAGCATTTT	CASGWTGQNNQPQHF
.	TRBV6-1	TRBJ2-5	.	TGTGCCAGCAGTATCAGGGAGACCCAGTACTTC	CASSIRETQYF
.	TRBV5-1	TRBJ2-3	TRBD2	TGCGCCAGCAGCCCGGGACTAGCGGGATTACATACGCAGTATTTT	CASSPGLAGLHTQYF
.	TRBV9	TRBJ2-6	TRBD2	TGTGCCAGCAGCGTACTTAGCGGGGGGGCTGGGGCCAACGTCCTGACTTTC	CASSVLSGGAGANVLTF
.	TRBV7-9	TRBJ2-1	TRBD2	TGTGCCAGCAGCTTAGGGCATCGGGGACTAGCGGCCTACAATGAGCAGTTCTTC	CASSLGHRGLAAYNEQFF
.	TRBV7-9	TRBJ2-5	.	TGTGCCAGCAGCCGAGGAGAGACCCAGTACTTC	CASSRGETQYF
few	TRBV7-9	TRBJ2-7	TRBD2	TGTGCCAGCAGCTCCGGACTAGCGGTGCTAGGGGAGCAGTACTTC	CASSSGLAVLGEQYF
few	TRBV20-1	TRBJ2-3	TRBD1	TGCAGTGCGTATACAGGGGTTACGCAGTATTTT	CSAYTGVTQYF
.	TRBV19	TRBJ2-7	.	TGTGCCAGTAGCTGGGGACTTCTATCCGGGGACGAGCAGTACTTC	CASSWGLLSGDEQYF